This TCR beta chain was retrieved from a study of cytomegalovirus exposure and HLA in healthy donors. Study-wide points: Earlier findings revealed that most TCR beta V segments proved productive either about 87% or about 30% of the time. Analysis performed later showed TCR beta chains linked to HLA being more clonally expanded than equally common others. The authors later linked a missense DCLRE1C variant to TCR beta V- and J-gene trimming.

A word on this clone: The antigen is undetermined.

Primers included in the PCR were 60 Vbeta and 13 Jbeta primers. Authors' processing steps: Approximately 12 million of the 80 million or so unique TCR beta chains counted in a later analysis were shared. Method: immunoSEQ multiplex PCR; TCRdb's copy keeps in-frame clones and lacks some. The V and J calls and clone size were taken over from that table, and D and trimming were inferred from the DNA. The sample has 45,000 to 65,000 clones, roughly 80% seen once. J lost 4 bases, V lost 5 bases, and 9 bases had no gene match. CDR3 size: 15 residues. Per the germline V gene, CDR1 is MNHEY and CDR2 is SMNVEV (reference sequence).

The chain links TRBV27 to TRBJ1-1, with 8 bases identical to TRBD1. Sequencing input: PBMCs. This TCR was recovered from a young man in good health and CMV-seronegative. The CDR3 here is CASSRRQGSSTEAFF. In DNA form, the CDR3 reads TGTGCCAGCAGTCGAAGACAGGGGAGTAGCACTGAAGCTTTCTTT.